The entry that follows covers one T cell receptor beta chain sequence. What it binds is not known. This sample is part of a study of CD8+ T cells in alopecia areata. The CDR3 is 13 amino acids. In germline, CDR1 is GTSNPN, CDR2 SVGIG (reference sequence). As to treatment: oral pan-JAK inhibitor, 5-10 mg twice daily. RNA was extracted and reverse transcribed into cDNA as the sequencing template. Sequencing used immunoSEQ multiplex PCR; TCRdb keeps in-frame clones, though not all of them. Seen here are some 170,000 clones, 53% observed once, and the top ten hold about 10%. General study results and limits: Scalp and blood retained many expanded lesional clones during tofacitinib.

This receptor was obtained from a human donor with alopecia areata. This chain links TRBV30 with TRBJ2-2, with D perhaps matching TRBD1 or TRBD2 (5 bases each). Sequencing used CD8+ T cells sorted from blood, obtained at week 24, from a patient treated with tofacitinib. CDR3 in amino acids: CAFRDPDTGELFF. CDR3 bases: TGTGCTTTCCGGGACCCAGACACCGGGGAGCTGTTTTTT.